This TCR beta chain was recorded in a study of blood T cell repertoires in COVID-19. About the research overall: Both acute and convalescent COVID-19 samples were obtained from the United States, Italy and Spain. Nucleic acid was either cDNA or gDNA, and it came from T cells, B-cell-depleted T cells, or PBMCs.

This clone was observed a few times. The protocol was immunoSEQ multiplex PCR, while the TCRdb copy is restricted to in-frame clones and leaves out a portion. The table shows some 140,000 clones, with 70% to 85% occurring only once. The CDR3 is 14 amino acids. The germline CDR1 and CDR2 sequences are SGHTA and FQGNSA. The junction had 10 bases not matched to a gene; V was cut back by 5 bases and J by 8 bases. Seattle's cohort entered during active infection and was followed longitudinally. The rearrangement links TRBV7-2 to TRBJ1-2, with 8 positions matching TRBD1. The receptor was isolated from a man aged 55 to 69 with COVID-19, enrolled during active disease. The sequenced sample consisted of peripheral blood. The CDR3 nucleotides read TGTGCCAGCAGCCCCCAAGGACAGGGTCAGGGCTACACCTTC. Translated: CASSPQGQGQGYTF.